The 9 T cell receptor beta chains below were found in one sample sequenced in a study of regulatory T cells in long-lasting Graves disease. In building TCR beta libraries, iRepertoire HTBI primers were used together with Arm-PCR of CDR3 regions. MiXCR, applied by TCRdb to the multiplex PCR reads, yields one record per CDR3 protein. The sample lists hundreds of thousands of distinct CDR3 sequences; around 23% were seen once. The sample's time point: persistent/refractory GD, antithyroid drugs over 5 years with positive TRAb. There was RNA extracted from PBMCs, and the TCR library was made from it. The input for sequencing was peripheral blood mononuclear cells (PBMCs), taken when the disease was refractory, from a patient treated with antithyroid drugs. The receptor set was obtained from a female donor with Graves disease.

This clonotype was detected once. This is likely a read error, given that the CDR3 carries no conserved phenylalanine or tryptophan at its end. The chain has TRBV7-8 and TRBJ2-5, with a weak D call TRBD1 (6 bases). V gave up 11 bases and J gave up 5 bases, with 21 bases separating them. This CDR3 comprises 14 residues. Germline CDR1 and CDR2: SGHVS and FQNEAQ. The CDR3 coding sequence is TGTGCCGCCAGTACAGGGCTTTTAGGGGAGACCCAGTACTCC. The encoded protein is CAASTGLLGETQYS.

There are many counts of this clonotype. The genes are TRBV2 and TRBJ1-2; TRBD1 aligns across 8 bases. This CDR3 has 13 residues. Germline V lookup: CDR1 SNHLY, CDR2 FYNNEI. After removal of 10 bases from V and 6 bases from J, the junction contained 10 bases not matched to a gene. The CDR3 reads CATPDRGSHGYTF. For the CDR3, the DNA is TGTGCCACCCCCGACAGGGGCTCTCATGGCTACACCTTC.

This clonotype was detected ten times or more. The chain is built from TRBV11-2 and TRBJ2-1; no firm D call. The V gene's germline CDR1 is SGHAT and CDR2 FQNNGV. The CDR3 spans 15 residues. V dropped 6 bases and J dropped 9 bases, with 21 bases sitting between them. DNA for the CDR3: TGTGCCAGCAGAGCCAACCTAGAAATCGACGGTGAGCAGTTCTTC. It translates to CASRANLEIDGEQFF.

The table lists this clonotype with many counts. The chain is built from TRBV28 and TRBJ1-2, with D possibly being TRBD1 (5 bases). V was pared by 8 bases and J by 1 base, with 8 bases between. Germline CDR1 reads MDHEN; CDR2 reads SYDVKM. This CDR3 has 12 amino acids. The CDR3 here is CASGTFNYGYTF. CDR3 coding DNA: TGTGCCAGCGGGACGTTTAACTATGGCTACACCTTC.

The sample holds many counts of this clonotype. This chain connects TRBV12-3 or TRBV12-4 to TRBJ1-1, with D uncertain. This CDR3 is 13 amino acids long. V lost 3 bases, J lost 3 bases, and 8 bases lay in between. The CDR3 loop reads CASSLRRDTEAFF. The CDR3 DNA sequence: TGTGCCAGCAGTTTGCGCCGGGACACTGAAGCTTTCTTT.

The V gene is TRBV5-1, the J gene TRBJ1-1; D is possibly TRBD1 (6 bases). This CDR3 is built from 13 residues. Germline-derived CDR1 and CDR2 are SGHRS and YFSETQ. V lost 6 bases, J lost 11 bases, and 20 bases lay in between. The CDR3 bases are TGCGCCAGCACCACGGACATGGGGGGGCATGCTTTCTTT. It encodes CASTTDMGGHAFF.

This clonotype was seen at least ten times. This chain connects TRBV12-3 or TRBV12-4 to TRBJ2-5; D not resolved. This CDR3 spans 11 amino acids. Trimming pared 7 bases from V and 3 bases from J, leaving 6 bases between. CDR3 DNA sequence: TGTGCCAGCACCGCAAAAGAGACCCAGTACTTC. Translating gives CASTAKETQYF.

This clonotype has a count of ten or more. The chain is built from TRBV27 and TRBJ1-6; 7 bases match TRBD1. With 5 bases clipped from V and 5 bases from J, the junction kept 6 bases outside the gene matches. Germline CDR1 is MNHEY and CDR2 is SMNVEV (reference sequence). The CDR3 is 15 amino acids. CDR3 nucleotide sequence: TGTGCCAGCAGTATCGAGGGGGCAGATAATTCACCCCTCCACTTT. Translation: CASSIEGADNSPLHF.

This clonotype was observed many times. This chain connects TRBV10-2 to TRBJ1-5; D not certain. This CDR3 region has 12 residues. Trimming removed 0 bases from V and 7 bases from J, with 4 bases in between. Germline assignment: CDR1 WSHSY and CDR2 SAAADI. The CDR3, as DNA: TGCGCCAGCAGTGAGTCGGGCCAGCCCCAGCATTTT. Protein product: CASSESGQPQHF.